This entry describes one T cell receptor beta chain. An amount of RNA that ranged from roughly 0.45 to 1 ug was reverse transcribed with random hexamers. It was immunoSEQ multiplex PCR that amplified TCR beta CDR3 across 54 Vbeta and 13 Jbeta. Each CDR3 protein gets one entry after TCRdb re-called the immunoSEQ multiplex PCR reads with MiXCR. Of 170,000 or so distinct CDR3 sequences in the sample, roughly 94% were seen once. Definite or probable Susac syndrome was diagnosed using recently defined diagnostic criteria. The TEMRA cells underwent FACS enrichment, while the CD8+ and CD4+ T cells underwent negative isolation. The sample originates from a study of CD8 T cells in Susac syndrome. The wider study: Patients with Susac syndrome had blood drawn and were at that point therapy-naive, on corticosteroids, or on intravenous immunoglobulin alone.

V dropped 6 bases and J dropped 2; count of bases not matched to a gene: 3. Germline V CDR1 and CDR2: SNHLY, FYNNEI. This CDR3 is built from 15 residues. The clonotype was recovered from a human donor with Susac syndrome. V gene TRBV2 combines with J gene TRBJ2-1, with 11 bases that match TRBD2. Material: CD4+ T cells from PBMCs. The CDR3 reads CASRILAGAYNEQFF. CDR3 in DNA: TGTGCCAGCAGGATACTAGCGGGAGCCTACAATGAGCAGTTCTTC.